A selection of T cell receptor beta chains follows, all from one sample in a study of shared clonotypes between healthy human individuals. Profiling relied on immunoSEQ multiplex PCR, and the TCRdb table lists in-frame clones only, not all of them. The data show about 2,100,000 clones, about 93% seen once. Sequenced sample: naive CD8+ T cells from PBMCs. These receptors were taken from a man in his late teens or twenties in good health. Some clones in this sample may be carry-over from other donors' samples. CDR3s include the opening cysteine and the closing phenylalanine or tryptophan. The D gene is left open where the match is weak. Rows give clone size only sometimes, using once, few, many, or a class for an expanded clone.

V gene,J gene,clone size,D gene,CDR3 protein,CDR3 DNA
TRBV6-5,TRBJ1-2,once,TRBD1,CASSARTGFYGYTF,TGTGCCAGCAGTGCCAGGACAGGGTTCTATGGCTACACCTTC
TRBV7-3,TRBJ2-7,NA,NA,CASRAEDSSYEQYF,TGTGCCAGCAGGGCCGAGGACAGTTCCTACGAGCAGTACTTC
TRBV7-2,TRBJ2-7,NA,TRBD1,CASSNRDSPNSYEQYF,TGTGCCAGCAGCAACCGGGACAGCCCAAACTCCTACGAGCAGTACTTC
TRBV9,TRBJ1-5,once,NA,CASSASDTSGYQPQHF,TGTGCCAGCAGCGCGTCCGACACGTCGGGTTATCAGCCCCAGCATTTT
TRBV30,TRBJ2-7,NA,TRBD2,CACQAGLASTYEQYF,TGTGCCTGTCAAGCGGGACTAGCTTCAACCTACGAGCAGTACTTC
TRBV15,TRBJ2-7,NA,NA,CATSRGPSYEQYF,TGTGCCACCAGCAGAGGGCCCTCCTACGAGCAGTACTTC
TRBV7-9,TRBJ2-1,NA,TRBD2,CASSQDLGLAYNEQFF,TGCGCCAGCAGCCAAGATCTTGGACTAGCTTACAATGAGCAGTTCTTC
TRBV5-6,TRBJ1-4,NA,TRBD1,CASSFPYQGQGNEKLFF,TGTGCCAGCAGCTTCCCATACCAGGGACAGGGTAATGAAAAACTGTTTTTT
TRBV9,TRBJ2-1,NA,TRBD1,CASSGRQGYNEQFF,TGTGCCAGCAGCGGACGACAGGGGTACAATGAGCAGTTCTTC
TRBV27,TRBJ1-1,NA,NA,CASDPWAGAGRGTEAFF,TGTGCCAGCGACCCATGGGCAGGGGCTGGAAGAGGCACTGAAGCTTTCTTT
TRBV9,TRBJ2-7,few,TRBD2,CASSVGREDYEQYF,TGTGCCAGCAGCGTAGGGCGGGAGGACTACGAGCAGTACTTC
TRBV6-6,TRBJ1-4,NA,NA,CASSYRIPPGNEKLFF,TGTGCCAGCAGTTACCGTATCCCGCCGGGGAATGAAAAACTGTTTTTT
TRBV7-9,TRBJ2-5,NA,TRBD1,CASSADRGEETQYF,TGTGCCAGCAGCGCCGACAGGGGAGAAGAGACCCAGTACTTC
TRBV27,TRBJ2-1,NA,NA,CASRPTPGGSYNEQFF,TGTGCCAGCAGACCCACCCCCGGGGGATCCTACAATGAGCAGTTCTTC
TRBV4-1,TRBJ2-1,NA,NA,CASSHRHGQFF,TGCGCCAGCAGCCACCGACACGGGCAGTTCTTC
TRBV11-2,TRBJ2-1,NA,TRBD2,CASSLVQSGSEQFF,TGTGCCAGCAGCTTGGTACAAAGCGGGAGTGAGCAGTTCTTC
TRBV28,TRBJ2-5,NA,NA,CASGWGWEETQYF,TGTGCCAGCGGTTGGGGGTGGGAAGAGACCCAGTACTTC
TRBV29-1,TRBJ2-7,NA,NA,CSAKGGGGEQYF,TGCAGCGCCAAGGGCGGGGGCGGCGAGCAGTACTTC
TRBV28,TRBJ2-1,NA,TRBD2,CASTSGREYNEQFF,TGTGCCAGCACTAGCGGGAGGGAATACAATGAGCAGTTCTTC
TRBV28,TRBJ2-7,NA,TRBD2,CASSSSREGPYEQYF,TGTGCCAGCAGCTCATCGCGGGAGGGACCCTACGAGCAGTACTTC
TRBV27,TRBJ1-5,NA,NA,CASSLWRGNQPQHF,TGTGCCAGCAGTTTATGGCGGGGCAATCAGCCCCAGCATTTT
TRBV7-8,TRBJ2-1,NA,NA,CASSPPTENNEQFF,TGTGCCAGCAGCCCCCCGACAGAAAACAATGAGCAGTTCTTC
TRBV7-9,TRBJ2-2,NA,TRBD1,CASSLGQGATGELFF,TGTGCCAGCAGCCTGGGGCAGGGGGCTACCGGGGAGCTGTTTTTT
TRBV21-1,TRBJ1-2,once,NA,CASSKAWGVMSYTF,TGTGCCAGCAGCAAAGCGTGGGGGGTTATGAGCTACACCTTC
TRBV30,TRBJ2-1,NA,NA,CAWSVPGSNEQFF,TGTGCCTGGAGTGTACCAGGCAGCAATGAGCAGTTCTTC
TRBV29-1,TRBJ2-7,NA,TRBD1,CSVWGQSPHEQYF,TGCAGCGTTTGGGGACAGTCACCGCATGAGCAGTACTTC
TRBV4-3,TRBJ2-3,NA,NA,CASPVDTQYF,TGCGCCAGCCCCGTCGATACGCAGTATTTT
TRBV9,TRBJ1-1,NA,TRBD1,CASSAGQGNTEAFF,TGTGCCAGCAGCGCCGGACAGGGGAACACTGAAGCTTTCTTT
TRBV19,TRBJ2-1,NA,NA,CASSIVPSEQFF,TGTGCCAGTAGTATAGTACCAAGTGAGCAGTTCTTC
TRBV5-1,TRBJ2-7,NA,TRBD2,CASSGRPGEAGVEQYF,TGCGCCAGCAGCGGACGACCCGGGGAAGCGGGGGTCGAGCAGTACTTC
TRBV7-6,TRBJ2-3,once,TRBD1,CASSLFFETGAADTQYF,TGTGCCAGCAGCTTATTCTTCGAGACAGGGGCCGCAGATACGCAGTATTTT
TRBV2,TRBJ2-7,NA,TRBD1,CASSEDRPTYEQYF,TGTGCCAGCAGTGAGGACAGGCCAACCTACGAGCAGTACTTC
TRBV7-9,TRBJ2-7,NA,TRBD1,CASSPWTGGKDYEQYF,TGTGCCAGCAGCCCGTGGACAGGGGGAAAGGACTACGAGCAGTACTTC
TRBV7-6,TRBJ2-7,once,NA,CASSLSPAGSALYEQYF,TGTGCCAGCAGCTTATCCCCCGCAGGGTCAGCCCTATACGAGCAGTACTTC
TRBV4-3,TRBJ2-1,NA,TRBD2,CASSQALAGGPIGNEQFF,TGCGCCAGCAGCCAAGCTCTAGCGGGAGGGCCAATCGGGAATGAGCAGTTCTTC
TRBV6-1,TRBJ2-3,NA,TRBD2,CASSGGLAGQSTDTQYF,TGTGCCAGCAGTGGGGGACTAGCGGGACAGAGCACAGATACGCAGTATTTT
TRBV28,TRBJ2-1,NA,NA,CATQGQGEQFF,TGTGCCACCCAGGGGCAGGGTGAGCAGTTCTTC
TRBV10-1,TRBJ2-5,NA,NA,CASSESGKGIQETQYF,TGCGCCAGCAGTGAATCGGGGAAGGGGATCCAAGAGACCCAGTACTTC
TRBV7-8,TRBJ2-7,NA,TRBD2,CASSPTSGRAHEQYF,TGTGCCAGCAGCCCCACTAGCGGGAGGGCCCACGAGCAGTACTTC